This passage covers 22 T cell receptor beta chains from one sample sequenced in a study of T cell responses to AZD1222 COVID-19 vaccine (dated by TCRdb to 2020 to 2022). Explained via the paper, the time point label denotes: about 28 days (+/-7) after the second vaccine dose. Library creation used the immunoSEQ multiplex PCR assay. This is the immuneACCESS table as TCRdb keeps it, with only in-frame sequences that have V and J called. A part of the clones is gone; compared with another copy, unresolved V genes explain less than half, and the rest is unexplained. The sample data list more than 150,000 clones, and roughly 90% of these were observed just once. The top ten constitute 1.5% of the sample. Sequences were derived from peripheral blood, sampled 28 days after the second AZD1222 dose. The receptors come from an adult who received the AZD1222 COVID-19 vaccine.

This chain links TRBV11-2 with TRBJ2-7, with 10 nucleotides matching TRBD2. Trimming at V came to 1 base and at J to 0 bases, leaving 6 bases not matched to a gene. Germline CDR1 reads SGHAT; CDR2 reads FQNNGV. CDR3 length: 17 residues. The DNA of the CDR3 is TGTGCCAGCAGCTTAGGGCATTCTAGCGGGAGCTCCTACGAGCAGTACTTC. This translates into CASSLGHSSGSSYEQYF.

The CDR3 spells CASSAPGQGHRFF. CDR3 nucleotides: TGTGCCAGCAGCGCGCCGGGACAGGGACATCGGTTCTTC. This chain joins TRBV5-5 and TRBJ2-1; TRBD1 matches 9 bases. V dropped 4 bases and J dropped 15; count of bases not matched to a gene: 11. CDR1 and CDR2 (germline): SGHKS, YYEKEE (reference sequence). The CDR3 contains 13 residues. Together with reference TRBV5-5 and TRBJ2-1, the CDR3 gives the full variable domain: DAGVTQSPTHLIKTRGQQVTLRCSPISGHKSVSWYQQVLGQGPQFIFQYYEKEERGRGNFPDRFSARQFPNYSSELNVNALLLGDSALYLCASSAPGQGHRFFGPGTRLTVL.

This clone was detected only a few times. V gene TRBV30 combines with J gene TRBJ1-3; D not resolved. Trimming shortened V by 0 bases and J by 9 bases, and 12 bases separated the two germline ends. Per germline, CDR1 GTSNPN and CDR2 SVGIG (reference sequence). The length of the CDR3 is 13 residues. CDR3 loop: CAWSVSHPATIYF. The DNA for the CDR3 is TGTGCCTGGAGTGTCTCTCATCCCGCCACCATATATTTT.

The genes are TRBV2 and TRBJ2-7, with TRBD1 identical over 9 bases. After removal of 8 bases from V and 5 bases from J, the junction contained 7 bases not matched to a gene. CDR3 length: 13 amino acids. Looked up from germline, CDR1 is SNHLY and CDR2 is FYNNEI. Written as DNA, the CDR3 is TGTGCCAGCGCCCGGGACAGGGTCGACGAGCAGTACTTC. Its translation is CASARDRVDEQYF.

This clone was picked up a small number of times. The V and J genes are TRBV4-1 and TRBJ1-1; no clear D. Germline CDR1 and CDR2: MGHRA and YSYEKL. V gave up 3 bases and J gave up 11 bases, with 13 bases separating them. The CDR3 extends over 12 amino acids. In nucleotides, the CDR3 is TGCGCCAGCAGCCACTTGGGCCAGGTCGCTTTCTTT. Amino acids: CASSHLGQVAFF.

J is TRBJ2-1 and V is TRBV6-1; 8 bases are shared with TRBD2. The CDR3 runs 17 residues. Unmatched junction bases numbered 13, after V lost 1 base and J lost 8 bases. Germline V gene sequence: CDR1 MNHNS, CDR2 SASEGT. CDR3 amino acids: CASSEGKIAGISDEQFF. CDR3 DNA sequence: TGTGCCAGCAGTGAAGGGAAAATAGCGGGAATTTCGGATGAGCAGTTCTTC.

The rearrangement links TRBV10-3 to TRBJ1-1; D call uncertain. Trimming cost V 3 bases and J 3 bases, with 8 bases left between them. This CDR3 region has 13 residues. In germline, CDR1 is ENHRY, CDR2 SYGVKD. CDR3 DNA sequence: TGTGCCATCAGTGAAAAGCGGGACACTGAAGCTTTCTTT. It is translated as CAISEKRDTEAFF.

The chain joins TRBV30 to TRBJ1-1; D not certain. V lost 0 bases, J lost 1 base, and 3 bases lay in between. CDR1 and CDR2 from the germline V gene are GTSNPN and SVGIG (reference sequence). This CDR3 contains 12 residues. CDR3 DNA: TGTGCCTGGAGTGTACGGAACACTGAAGCTTTCTTT. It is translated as CAWSVRNTEAFF.

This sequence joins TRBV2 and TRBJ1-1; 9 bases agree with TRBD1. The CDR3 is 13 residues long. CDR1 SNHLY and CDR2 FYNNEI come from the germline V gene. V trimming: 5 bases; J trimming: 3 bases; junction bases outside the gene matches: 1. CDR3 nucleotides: TGTGCCAGCAGTCGGGACAGGGACACTGAAGCTTTCTTT. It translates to CASSRDRDTEAFF. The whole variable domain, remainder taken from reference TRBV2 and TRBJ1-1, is EPEVTQTPSHQVTQMGQEVILRCVPISNHLYFYWYRQILGQKVEFLVSFYNNEISEKSEIFDDQFSVERPDGSNFTLKIRSTKLEDSAMYFCASSRDRDTEAFFGQGTRLTVV.

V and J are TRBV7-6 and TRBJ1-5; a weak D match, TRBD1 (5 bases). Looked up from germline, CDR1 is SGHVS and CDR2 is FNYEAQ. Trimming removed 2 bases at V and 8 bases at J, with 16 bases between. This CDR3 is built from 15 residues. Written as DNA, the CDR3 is TGTGCCAGCAGCTTACTATACGGGGGTGGGGAGCCCCAGCATTTT. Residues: CASSLLYGGGEPQHF.

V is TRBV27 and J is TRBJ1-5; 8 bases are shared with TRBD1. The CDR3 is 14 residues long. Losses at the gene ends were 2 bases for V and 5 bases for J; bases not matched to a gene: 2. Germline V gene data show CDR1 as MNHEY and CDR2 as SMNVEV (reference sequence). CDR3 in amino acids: CASSLGRGHQPQHF. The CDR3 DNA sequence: TGTGCCAGCAGTTTAGGCAGGGGGCATCAGCCCCAGCATTTT.

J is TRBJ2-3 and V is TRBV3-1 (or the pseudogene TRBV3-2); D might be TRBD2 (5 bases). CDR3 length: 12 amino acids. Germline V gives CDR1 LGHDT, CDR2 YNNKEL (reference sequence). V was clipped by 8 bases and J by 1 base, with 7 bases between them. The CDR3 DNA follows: TGTGCCAGCGGGAGACGCACAGATACGCAGTATTTT. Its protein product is CASGRRTDTQYF.

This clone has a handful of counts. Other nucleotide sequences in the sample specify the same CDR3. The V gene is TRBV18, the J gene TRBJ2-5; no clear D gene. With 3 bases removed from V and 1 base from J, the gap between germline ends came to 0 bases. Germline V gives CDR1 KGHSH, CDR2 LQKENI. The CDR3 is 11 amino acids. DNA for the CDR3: TGTGCCAGCTCACCCCAAGAGACCCAGTACTTC. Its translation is CASSPQETQYF.

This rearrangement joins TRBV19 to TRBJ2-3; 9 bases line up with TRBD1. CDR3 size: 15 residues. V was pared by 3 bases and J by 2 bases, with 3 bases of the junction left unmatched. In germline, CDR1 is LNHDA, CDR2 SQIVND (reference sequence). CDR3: CASSIGDRATDTQYF. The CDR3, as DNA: TGTGCCAGTAGTATTGGGGACAGGGCCACAGATACGCAGTATTTT.

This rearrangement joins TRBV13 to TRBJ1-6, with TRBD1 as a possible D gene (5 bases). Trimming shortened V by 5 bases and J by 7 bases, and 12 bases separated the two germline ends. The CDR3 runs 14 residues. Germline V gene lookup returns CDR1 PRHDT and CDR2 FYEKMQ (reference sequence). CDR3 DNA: TGTGCCAGCAGCCCGGGACGGATGAATTCACCCCTCCACTTT. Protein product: CASSPGRMNSPLHF.

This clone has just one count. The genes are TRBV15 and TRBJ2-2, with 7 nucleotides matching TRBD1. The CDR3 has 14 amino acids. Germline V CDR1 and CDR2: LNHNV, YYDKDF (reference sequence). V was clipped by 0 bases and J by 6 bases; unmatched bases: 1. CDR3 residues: CATSRDTGAGELFF. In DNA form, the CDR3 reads TGTGCCACCAGCAGAGATACAGGGGCCGGGGAGCTGTTTTTT.

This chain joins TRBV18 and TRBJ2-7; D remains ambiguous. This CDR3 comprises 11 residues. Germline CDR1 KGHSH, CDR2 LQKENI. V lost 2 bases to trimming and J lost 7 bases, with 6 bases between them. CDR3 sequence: CASSPSTEQYF. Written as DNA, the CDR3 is TGTGCCAGCTCACCATCTACGGAGCAGTACTTC.

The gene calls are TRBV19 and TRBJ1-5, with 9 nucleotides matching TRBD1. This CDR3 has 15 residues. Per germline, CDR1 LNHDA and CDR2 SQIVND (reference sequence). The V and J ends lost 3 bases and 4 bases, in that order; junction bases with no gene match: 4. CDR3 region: CASSIGTGRNQPQHF. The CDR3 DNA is TGTGCCAGTAGTATCGGGACAGGGAGAAATCAGCCCCAGCATTTT.

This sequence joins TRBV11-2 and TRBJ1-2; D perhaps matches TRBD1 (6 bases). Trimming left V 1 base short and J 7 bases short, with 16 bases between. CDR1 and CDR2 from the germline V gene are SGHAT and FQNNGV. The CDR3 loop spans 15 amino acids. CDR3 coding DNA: TGTGCCAGCAGCTTAGCCCCGCTGACAGGTCTTGGCTACACCTTC. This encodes CASSLAPLTGLGYTF. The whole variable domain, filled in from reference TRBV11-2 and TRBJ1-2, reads EAGVAQSPRYKIIEKRQSVAFWCNPISGHATLYWYQQILGQGPKLLIQFQNNGVVDDSQLPKDRFSAERLKGVDSTLKIQPAKLEDSAVYLCASSLAPLTGLGYTFGSGTRLTVV.

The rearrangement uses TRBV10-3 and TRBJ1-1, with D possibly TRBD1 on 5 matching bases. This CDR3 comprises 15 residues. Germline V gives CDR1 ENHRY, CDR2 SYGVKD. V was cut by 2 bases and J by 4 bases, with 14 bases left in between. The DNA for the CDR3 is TGTGCCATCAGTGAGCGGGTCCAGGGCTCCACTGAAGCTTTCTTT. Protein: CAISERVQGSTEAFF.

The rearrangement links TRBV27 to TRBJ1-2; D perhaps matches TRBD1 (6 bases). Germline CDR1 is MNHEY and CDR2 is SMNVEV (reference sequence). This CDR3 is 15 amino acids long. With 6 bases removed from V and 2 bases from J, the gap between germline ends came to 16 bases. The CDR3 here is CASRRRQDLNYGYTF. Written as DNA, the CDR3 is TGTGCCAGCAGAAGGAGACAGGACTTAAACTATGGCTACACCTTC.

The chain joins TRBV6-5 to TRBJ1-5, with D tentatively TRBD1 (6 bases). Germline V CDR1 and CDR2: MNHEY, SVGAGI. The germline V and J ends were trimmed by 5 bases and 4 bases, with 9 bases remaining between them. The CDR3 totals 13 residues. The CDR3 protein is CASSPRGNQPQHF. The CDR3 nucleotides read TGTGCCAGCAGTCCCAGGGGTAATCAGCCCCAGCATTTT.